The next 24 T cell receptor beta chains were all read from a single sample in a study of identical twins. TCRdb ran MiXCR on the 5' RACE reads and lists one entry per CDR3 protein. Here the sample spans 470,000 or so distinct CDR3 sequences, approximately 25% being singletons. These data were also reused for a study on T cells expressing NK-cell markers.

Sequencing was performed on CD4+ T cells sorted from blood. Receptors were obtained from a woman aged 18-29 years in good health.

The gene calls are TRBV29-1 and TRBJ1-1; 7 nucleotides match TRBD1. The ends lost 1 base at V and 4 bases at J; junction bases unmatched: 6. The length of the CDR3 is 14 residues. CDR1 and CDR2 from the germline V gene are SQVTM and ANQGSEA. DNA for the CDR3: TGCAGCGTTGAAGGACAGGGAGGTAGCACTGAAGCTTTCTTT. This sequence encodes CSVEGQGGSTEAFF.

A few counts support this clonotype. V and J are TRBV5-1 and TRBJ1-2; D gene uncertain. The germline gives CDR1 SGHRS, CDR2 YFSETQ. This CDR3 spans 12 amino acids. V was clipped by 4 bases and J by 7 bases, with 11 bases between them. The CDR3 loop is CASSIDLSGYTF. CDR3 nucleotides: TGCGCCAGCAGCATCGACCTGAGTGGCTACACCTTC.

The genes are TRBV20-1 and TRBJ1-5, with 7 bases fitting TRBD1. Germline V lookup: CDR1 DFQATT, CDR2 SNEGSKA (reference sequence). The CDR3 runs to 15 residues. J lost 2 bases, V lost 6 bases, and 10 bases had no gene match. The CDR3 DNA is TGCAGTGCGACCCGAGGGGGCGCGGGCAATCAGCCCCAGCATTTT. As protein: CSATRGGAGNQPQHF.

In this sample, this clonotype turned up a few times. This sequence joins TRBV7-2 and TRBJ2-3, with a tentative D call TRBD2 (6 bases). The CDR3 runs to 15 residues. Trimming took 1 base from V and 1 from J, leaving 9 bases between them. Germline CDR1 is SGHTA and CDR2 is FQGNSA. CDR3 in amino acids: CASSLGSGGTDTQYF. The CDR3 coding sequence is TGTGCCAGCAGCTTAGGATCGGGGGGCACAGATACGCAGTATTTT. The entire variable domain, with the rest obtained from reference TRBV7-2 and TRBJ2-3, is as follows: GAGVSQSPSNKVTEKGKDVELRCDPISGHTALYWYRQSLGQGLEFLIYFQGNSAPDKSGLPSDRFSAERTGGSVSTLTIQRTQQEDSAVYLCASSLGSGGTDTQYFGPGTRLTVL.

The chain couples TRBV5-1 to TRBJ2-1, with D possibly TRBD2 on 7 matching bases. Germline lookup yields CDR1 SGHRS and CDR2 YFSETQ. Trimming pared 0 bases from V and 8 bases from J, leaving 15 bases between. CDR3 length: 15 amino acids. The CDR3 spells CASSLGWGGGDEQFF. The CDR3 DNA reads TGCGCCAGCAGCTTGGGATGGGGGGGGGGCGATGAGCAGTTCTTC.

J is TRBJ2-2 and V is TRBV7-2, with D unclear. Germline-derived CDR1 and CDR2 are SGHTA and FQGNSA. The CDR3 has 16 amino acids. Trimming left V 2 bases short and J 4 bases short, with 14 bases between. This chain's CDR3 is CASSLRPKGSTGELFF. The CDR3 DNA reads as TGTGCCAGCAGCTTAAGGCCGAAGGGAAGCACCGGGGAGCTGTTTTTT. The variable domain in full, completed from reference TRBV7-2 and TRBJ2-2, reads GAGVSQSPSNKVTEKGKDVELRCDPISGHTALYWYRQSLGQGLEFLIYFQGNSAPDKSGLPSDRFSAERTGGSVSTLTIQRTQQEDSAVYLCASSLRPKGSTGELFFGEGSRLTVL.

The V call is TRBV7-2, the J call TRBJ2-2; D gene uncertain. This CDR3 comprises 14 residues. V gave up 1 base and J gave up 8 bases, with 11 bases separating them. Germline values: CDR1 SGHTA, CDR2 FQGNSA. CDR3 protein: CASSLVQMDGELFF. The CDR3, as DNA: TGTGCCAGCAGCTTAGTTCAGATGGATGGGGAGCTGTTTTTT.

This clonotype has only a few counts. The CDR3 loop is CASSELLSDTQYF. The CDR3 DNA is TGTGCCAGCAGTGAACTGCTGTCAGATACGCAGTATTTT. The chain recombines TRBV6-1 with TRBJ2-3; D ambiguous. The CDR3 is 13 amino acids. The germline V gene has CDR1 MNHNS and CDR2 SASEGT. The V end was cut by 2 bases, the J end by 4 bases, with 7 bases between.

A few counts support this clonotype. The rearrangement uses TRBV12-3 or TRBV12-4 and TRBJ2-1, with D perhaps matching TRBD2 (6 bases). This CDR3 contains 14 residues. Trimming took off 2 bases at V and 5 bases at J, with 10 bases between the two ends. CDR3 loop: CASSLTGRDNEQFF. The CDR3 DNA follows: TGTGCCAGCAGTTTAACCGGGAGAGACAATGAGCAGTTCTTC.

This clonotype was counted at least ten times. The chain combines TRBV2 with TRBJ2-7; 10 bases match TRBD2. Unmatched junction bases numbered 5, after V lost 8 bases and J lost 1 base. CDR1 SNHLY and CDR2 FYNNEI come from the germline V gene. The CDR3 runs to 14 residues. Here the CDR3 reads CASSPSGGSYEQYF. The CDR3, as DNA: TGTGCCAGCTCTCCTAGCGGGGGTTCCTACGAGCAGTACTTC.

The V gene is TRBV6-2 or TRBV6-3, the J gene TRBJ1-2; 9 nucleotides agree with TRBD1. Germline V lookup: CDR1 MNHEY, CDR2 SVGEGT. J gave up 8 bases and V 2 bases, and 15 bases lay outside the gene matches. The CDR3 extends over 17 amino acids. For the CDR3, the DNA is TGTGCCAGCAGTTACGAGCATACCCAGGACAGGGGAAGGGGCTACACCTTC. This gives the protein CASSYEHTQDRGRGYTF.

The CDR3 protein is CASSATGVGKQYF. The DNA of the CDR3 is TGTGCCAGCAGCGCGACTGGAGTGGGTAAGCAGTACTTC. The rearrangement uses TRBV7-9 and TRBJ2-7; D call uncertain. Germline loops: CDR1 SEHNR, CDR2 FQNEAQ (reference sequence). Trimming cost V 5 bases and J 8 bases, with 16 bases left between them. The CDR3 is 13 residues long.

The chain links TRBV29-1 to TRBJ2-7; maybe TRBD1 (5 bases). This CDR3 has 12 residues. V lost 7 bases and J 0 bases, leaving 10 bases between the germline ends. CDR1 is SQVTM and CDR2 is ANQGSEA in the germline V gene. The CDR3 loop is CSGGEDSYEQYF. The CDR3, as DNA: TGCAGCGGGGGCGAAGACTCCTACGAGCAGTACTTC.

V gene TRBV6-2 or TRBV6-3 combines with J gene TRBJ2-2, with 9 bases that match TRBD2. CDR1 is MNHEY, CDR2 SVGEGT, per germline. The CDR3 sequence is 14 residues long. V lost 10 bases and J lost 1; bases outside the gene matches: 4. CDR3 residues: CATISGGNTGELFF. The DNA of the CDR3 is TGTGCCACGATTAGCGGGGGGAACACCGGGGAGCTGTTTTTT.

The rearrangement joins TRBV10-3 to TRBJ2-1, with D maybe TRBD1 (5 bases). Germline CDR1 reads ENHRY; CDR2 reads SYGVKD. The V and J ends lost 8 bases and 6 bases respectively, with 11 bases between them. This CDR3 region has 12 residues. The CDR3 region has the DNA TGTGCCATCTTGCGTGGGGCCAATGAGCAGTTCTTC. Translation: CAILRGANEQFF.

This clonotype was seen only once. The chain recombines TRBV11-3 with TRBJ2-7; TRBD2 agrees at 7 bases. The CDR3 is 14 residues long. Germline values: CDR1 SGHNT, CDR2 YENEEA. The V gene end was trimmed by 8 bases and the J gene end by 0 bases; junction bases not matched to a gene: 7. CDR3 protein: CASSPAGYSYEQYF. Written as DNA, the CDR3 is TGTGCCAGCTCCCCAGCGGGGTACTCCTACGAGCAGTACTTC.

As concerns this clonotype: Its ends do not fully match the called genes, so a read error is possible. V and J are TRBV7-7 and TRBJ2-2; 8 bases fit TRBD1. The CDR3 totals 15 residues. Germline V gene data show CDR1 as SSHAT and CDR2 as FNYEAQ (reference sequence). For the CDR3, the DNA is TGTGCTAGCAGCTTGGCGCCGACAGGGGTCGGGGAGCTGTTTTTT. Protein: CASSLAPTGVGELFF.

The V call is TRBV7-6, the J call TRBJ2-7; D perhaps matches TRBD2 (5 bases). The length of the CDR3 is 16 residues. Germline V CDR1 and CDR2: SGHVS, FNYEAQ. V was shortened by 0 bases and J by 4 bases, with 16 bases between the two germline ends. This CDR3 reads CASSLAAGRERYEQYF. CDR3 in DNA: TGTGCCAGCAGCTTAGCCGCGGGTAGGGAGAGATACGAGCAGTACTTC. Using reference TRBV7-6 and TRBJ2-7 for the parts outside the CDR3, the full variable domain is GAGVSQSPRYKVTKRGQDVALRCDPISGHVSLYWYRQALGQGPEFLTYFNYEAQQDKSGLPNDRFSAERPEGSISTLTIQRTEQRDSAMYRCASSLAAGRERYEQYFGPGTRLTVT.

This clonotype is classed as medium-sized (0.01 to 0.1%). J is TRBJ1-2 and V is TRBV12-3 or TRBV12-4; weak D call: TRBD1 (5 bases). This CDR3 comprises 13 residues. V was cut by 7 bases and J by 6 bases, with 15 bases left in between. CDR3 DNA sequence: TGTGCCAGCATTAACTCAGGGTCTCATGGCTACACCTTC. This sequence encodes CASINSGSHGYTF.

The CDR3 nucleotides are TGTGCCAGCAGCTTTCAGACTGGTGGTGAAAAACTGTTTTTT. This sequence encodes CASSFQTGGEKLFF. This chain connects TRBV5-6 to TRBJ1-4; D gene unclear. This CDR3 comprises 14 residues. From germline, CDR1 is SGHDT and CDR2 YYEEEE. V lost 2 bases to trimming and J lost 7 bases, with 12 bases between them.

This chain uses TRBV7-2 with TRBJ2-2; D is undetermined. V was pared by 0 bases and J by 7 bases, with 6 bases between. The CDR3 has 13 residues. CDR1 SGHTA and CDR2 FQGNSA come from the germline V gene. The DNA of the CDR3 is TGTGCCAGCAGCTTAGCGTCCGGCGGGGAGCTGTTTTTT. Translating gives CASSLASGGELFF.

In DNA, the CDR3 is TGTGCCATCAGCGAAGGGCCCCCCGGAGCTTTCTTT. This codes for CAISEGPPGAFF. V is TRBV10-3 and J is TRBJ1-1, with D unclear. V was pared by 6 bases and J by 10 bases, with 15 bases between. CDR3 length equals 12 residues. From germline, CDR1 is ENHRY and CDR2 SYGVKD.

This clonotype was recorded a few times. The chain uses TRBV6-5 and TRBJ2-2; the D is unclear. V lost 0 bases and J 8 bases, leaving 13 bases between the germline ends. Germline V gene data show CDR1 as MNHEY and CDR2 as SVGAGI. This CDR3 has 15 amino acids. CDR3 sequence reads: CASSYSSMSNGELFF. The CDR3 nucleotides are TGTGCCAGCAGTTACTCTTCCATGTCCAATGGGGAGCTGTTTTTT.

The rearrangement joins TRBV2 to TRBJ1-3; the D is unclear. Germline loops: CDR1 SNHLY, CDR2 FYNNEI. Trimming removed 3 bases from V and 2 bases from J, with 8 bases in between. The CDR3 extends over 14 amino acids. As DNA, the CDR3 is TGTGCCAGCAGTGAGGGAGGAACTGGAAACACCATATATTTT. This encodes CASSEGGTGNTIYF. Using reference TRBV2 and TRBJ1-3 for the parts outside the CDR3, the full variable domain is EPEVTQTPSHQVTQMGQEVILRCVPISNHLYFYWYRQILGQKVEFLVSFYNNEISEKSEIFDDQFSVERPDGSNFTLKIRSTKLEDSAMYFCASSEGGTGNTIYFGEGSWLTVV.